One sample yielded the 26 T cell receptor beta chains listed below, sequenced in a study of monozygotic twins with inflammatory bowel disease. TCRdb re-called the 5' RACE reads; every CDR3 protein appears as one record, without DNA. The sample data list approximately 340,000 distinct CDR3 sequences. Sequences were obtained from blood. The source of these receptors is a human donor with ulcerative colitis or Crohn's disease, or a healthy co-twin of an affected twin (not recorded which).

The chain links TRBV9 to TRBJ2-1; the TCRdb D gene call, TRBD1, has no DNA to confirm it. The CDR3 covers 14 residues. Germline values: CDR1 SGDLS, CDR2 YYNGEE. The CDR3 protein is CASSVPGQGHEQFF.

This sequence joins TRBV30 and TRBJ1-5. CDR1 and CDR2 from the germline V gene are GTSNPN and SVGIG (reference sequence). The CDR3 has 13 amino acids. CDR3 protein: CAWNLRAGQPQHF.

The chain combines TRBV18 with TRBJ1-1. This CDR3 spans 20 amino acids. Per the germline V gene, CDR1 is KGHSH and CDR2 is LQKENI. CDR3 in amino acids: CASSLLNPVPKGVSRTEAFF.

The chain employs TRBV4-3 and TRBJ1-1; TCRdb lists TRBD1, though no DNA is available to test this call. The V gene's germline CDR1 is LGHNA and CDR2 YSLEER. The CDR3 spans 15 residues. The CDR3 sequence: CASSQSQGRGTEAFF.

The rearrangement links TRBV11-2 to TRBJ1-6. The CDR3 is 12 amino acids. Germline CDR1 is SGHAT and CDR2 is FQNNGV. The CDR3 here is CATSAPGLSLHF.

V and J are TRBV12-3 or TRBV12-4 and TRBJ2-1; TCRdb outputs TRBD2, but without DNA this stays unchecked. The CDR3 has 14 residues. This CDR3 reads CASSQREGRYEQFF.

The V call is TRBV20-1, the J call TRBJ2-7; TCRdb returns TRBD2, unconfirmable since there is no DNA. Germline V gives CDR1 DFQATT, CDR2 SNEGSKA (reference sequence). The CDR3 has 15 residues. The CDR3: CSARRRGAGQSQQYF.

The CDR3 protein is CASSQGPRTLGELFF. This chain links TRBV9 with TRBJ2-2; as DNA is missing, the TRBD2 call by TCRdb cannot be tested. Germline-derived CDR1 and CDR2 are SGDLS and YYNGEE. This CDR3 has 15 amino acids.

The chain is built from TRBV11-2 and TRBJ2-1; TCRdb's D gene call, TRBD1, goes unchecked for lack of DNA. Germline-derived CDR1 and CDR2 are SGHAT and FQNNGV. This CDR3 is 12 amino acids long. CDR3 loop: CASSQIDRLEFF.

The gene calls are TRBV20-1 and TRBJ2-1; the TRBD2 assignment by TCRdb is unverifiable without DNA. Germline loops: CDR1 DFQATT, CDR2 SNEGSKA (reference sequence). The CDR3 runs 14 residues. The chain's CDR3 is CSAQGTSVYNEQFF.

The chain employs TRBV25-1 and TRBJ2-1; as DNA is missing, the TRBD2 call by TCRdb cannot be tested. The CDR3 is made up of 14 amino acids. Germline V gives CDR1 MGHDK, CDR2 SYGVNS. The chain's CDR3 is CASSELGPSEAQFF. Full variable domain (rest looked up from reference TRBV25-1 and TRBJ2-1): EADIYQTPRYLVIGTGKKITLECSQTMGHDKMYWYQQDPGMELHLIHYSYGVNSTEKGDLSSESTVSRIRTEHFPLTLESARPSHTSQYLCASSELGPSEAQFFGPGTRLTVL.

This rearrangement joins TRBV28 to TRBJ2-2; TCRdb names TRBD2, which stays unverified in the absence of DNA. The germline gives CDR1 MDHEN, CDR2 SYDVKM. CDR3 length: 15 amino acids. CDR3 protein: CASGLAGANTGELFF.

The V gene is TRBV5-1, the J gene TRBJ2-3. Germline CDR1 and CDR2: SGHRS and YFSETQ. The CDR3 spans 14 residues. CDR3 region: CASSAGPSTDTQYF.

The chain uses TRBV28 and TRBJ1-2; the TCRdb call, TRBD1, lacks DNA for checking. CDR3 size: 14 residues. Germline-derived CDR1 and CDR2 are MDHEN and SYDVKM. The CDR3 loop reads CASNTPGRGYGYTF.

CDR3 sequence: CASSYGGGNNEQFF. The V call is TRBV6-5, the J call TRBJ2-1; the D gene TCRdb calls, TRBD1, cannot be checked with no DNA. The CDR3 is 14 residues long. Germline V gene sequence: CDR1 MNHEY, CDR2 SVGAGI.

The rearrangement links TRBV20-1 to TRBJ2-3; the TCRdb call, TRBD2, lacks DNA for checking. This CDR3 is built from 22 residues. CDR1 is DFQATT and CDR2 is SNEGSKA in the germline V gene (reference sequence). The CDR3 protein is CSARDQRLGGPQTTSSTDTQYF.

The CDR3 protein is CASSAGLAPNEQFF. This chain joins TRBV5-1 and TRBJ2-1; TCRdb proposes TRBD2, but this gene call is untestable without DNA. The CDR3 extends over 14 amino acids. The V gene's germline CDR1 is SGHRS and CDR2 YFSETQ.

The chain is built from TRBV6-5 and TRBJ2-7; without DNA, the TCRdb call of TRBD1 cannot be checked. The CDR3 is 15 amino acids. CDR1 is MNHEY, CDR2 SVGAGI, per germline. The CDR3 is CASSRRQGGFHEQYF.

The chain employs TRBV2 and TRBJ1-1. CDR1 is SNHLY, CDR2 FYNNEI, per germline. The CDR3 totals 14 residues. The CDR3 sequence: CASSDRQGGTEAFF.

This chain connects TRBV5-1 to TRBJ2-2; as DNA is missing, the TRBD2 call by TCRdb cannot be tested. The CDR3 has 15 amino acids. The germline V gene encodes CDR1 SGHRS and CDR2 YFSETQ. This CDR3 is CASMGIAGNTGELFF.

The chain employs TRBV7-2 and TRBJ2-1; lacking DNA, the TRBD1 call made by TCRdb goes unchecked. The CDR3 length is 15 residues. Germline CDR1 is SGHTA and CDR2 is FQGNSA. CDR3 sequence reads: CASSSRLRDYNEQFF.

The J gene is TRBJ1-1, the V gene TRBV29-1; TCRdb outputs TRBD1, but without DNA this stays unchecked. The CDR3 is made up of 11 amino acids. Germline lookup yields CDR1 SQVTM and CDR2 ANQGSEA. The CDR3 spells CSVQGQGPPGF.

This chain uses TRBV4-2 with TRBJ2-7; the TRBD1 assignment by TCRdb is unverifiable without DNA. This CDR3 has 13 amino acids. Germline V gene sequence: CDR1 LGHNA, CDR2 YNFKEQ. The CDR3 loop is CASSQVRGSEQYF.

The V and J genes are TRBV5-4 and TRBJ1-2; TCRdb indicates TRBD1, and absent DNA this call remains unverified. This CDR3 contains 13 residues. Looked up from germline, CDR1 is SGHNT and CDR2 is YYREEE (reference sequence). The CDR3 loop reads CATGGGWNYGYTF.

The chain links TRBV3-1 to TRBJ1-2; there is no DNA to check the TCRdb D call of TRBD1. There are 13 residues in the CDR3. Germline lookup yields CDR1 LGHDT and CDR2 YNNKEL (reference sequence). The CDR3 is CASSPGQGPGYTF.

V and J are TRBV29-1 and TRBJ1-2; the TCRdb call, TRBD1, lacks DNA for checking. This CDR3 spans 13 amino acids. CDR1 is SQVTM and CDR2 is ANQGSEA in the germline V gene. CDR3 sequence reads: CSVELGTGNGYTF. The full variable domain, rest sourced from reference TRBV29-1 and TRBJ1-2, is SAVISQKPSRDICQRGTSLTIQCQVDSQVTMMFWYRQQPGQSLTLIATANQGSEATYESGFVIDKFPISRPNLTFSTLTVSNMSPEDSSIYLCSVELGTGNGYTFGSGTRLTVV.